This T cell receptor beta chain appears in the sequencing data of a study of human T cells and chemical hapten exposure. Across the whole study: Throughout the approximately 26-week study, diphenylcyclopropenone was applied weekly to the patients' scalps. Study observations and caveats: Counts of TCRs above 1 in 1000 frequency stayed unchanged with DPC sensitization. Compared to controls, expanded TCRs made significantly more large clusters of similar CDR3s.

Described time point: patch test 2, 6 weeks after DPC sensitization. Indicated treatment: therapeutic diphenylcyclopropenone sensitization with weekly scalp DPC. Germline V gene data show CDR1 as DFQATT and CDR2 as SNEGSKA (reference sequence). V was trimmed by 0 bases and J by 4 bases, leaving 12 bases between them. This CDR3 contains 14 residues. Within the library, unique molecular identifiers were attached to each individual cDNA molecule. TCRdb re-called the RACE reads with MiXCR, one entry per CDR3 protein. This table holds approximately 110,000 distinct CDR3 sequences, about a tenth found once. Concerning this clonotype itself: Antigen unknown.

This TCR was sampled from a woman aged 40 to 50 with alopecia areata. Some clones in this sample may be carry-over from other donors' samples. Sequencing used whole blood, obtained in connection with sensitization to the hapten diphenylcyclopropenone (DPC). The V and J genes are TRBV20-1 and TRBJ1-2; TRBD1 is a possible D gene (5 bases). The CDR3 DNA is TGCAGTGCTAGAGAAAGAGGGGCACTCTATGGCTACACCTTC. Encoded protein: CSARERGALYGYTF.